These 5 T cell receptor beta chains were sequenced from one sample in a study of blood T cell repertoires in COVID-19. Using immunoSEQ multiplex PCR, the repertoire was profiled, and TCRdb retains in-frame clones only, with some absent. This sample has about 300,000 clones, with about 90% found just once. The sequencing input was PBMCs or T cells enriched from blood (not recorded which). All receptors derive from a woman aged 18-29 years with acute COVID-19.

The genes are TRBV28 and TRBJ1-2; a possible D gene is TRBD1 (5 bases). V gave up 3 bases and J gave up 0 bases, with 20 bases separating them. The germline CDR1 and CDR2 sequences are MDHEN and SYDVKM. The CDR3 is made up of 18 amino acids. The CDR3 coding sequence is TGTGCCAGCAGTTTCTCGTGGTGGGGAACAGGTCCTAACTATGGCTACACCTTC. Protein sequence: CASSFSWWGTGPNYGYTF.

The rearrangement joins TRBV28 to TRBJ1-2; tentative D call: TRBD1 (5 bases). The CDR3 is 15 amino acids. Trimming cost V 6 bases and J 3 bases, with 17 bases left between them. CDR1 and CDR2 from the germline V gene are MDHEN and SYDVKM. CDR3: CASSSNLQVYYGYTF. In DNA, the CDR3 is TGTGCCAGCAGCTCGAATCTACAGGTTTACTATGGCTACACCTTC.

The chain joins TRBV2 to TRBJ2-2; TRBD1 agrees at 9 bases. After removal of 6 bases from V and 3 bases from J, the junction contained 5 bases not matched to a gene. Germline V gene sequence: CDR1 SNHLY, CDR2 FYNNEI. The CDR3 has 15 amino acids. The CDR3 protein is CASSAQGADTGELFF. In DNA form, the CDR3 reads TGTGCCAGCAGCGCACAGGGGGCAGACACCGGGGAGCTGTTTTTT.

The chain couples TRBV5-5 to TRBJ1-2; possibly TRBD1 for D (5 bases). CDR1 SGHKS and CDR2 YYEKEE come from the germline V gene (reference sequence). The CDR3 covers 16 residues. Trimming pared 2 bases from V and 0 bases from J, leaving 14 bases between. CDR3 sequence: CASSFSGLGANYGYTF. The CDR3 nucleotides read TGTGCCAGCAGCTTTTCCGGGTTAGGGGCTAACTATGGCTACACCTTC. Full variable domain (rest looked up from reference TRBV5-5 and TRBJ1-2): DAGVTQSPTHLIKTRGQQVTLRCSPISGHKSVSWYQQVLGQGPQFIFQYYEKEERGRGNFPDRFSARQFPNYSSELNVNALLLGDSALYLCASSFSGLGANYGYTFGSGTRLTVV.

CDR3 in DNA: TGTGCCAGCAGTTCGGACACGAACGGTGAGCAGTTCTTC. Translation: CASSSDTNGEQFF. The rearrangement joins TRBV7-9 to TRBJ2-1, with D possibly TRBD1 on 5 matching bases. V was shortened by 6 bases and J by 9 bases, with 15 bases between the two germline ends. The germline V gene encodes CDR1 SEHNR and CDR2 FQNEAQ (reference sequence). The CDR3 spans 13 residues.